This entry lists 7 T cell receptor beta chains sequenced from one sample in a study of T cell responses to AZD1222 COVID-19 vaccine. Sequencing used immunoSEQ multiplex PCR; TCRdb keeps in-frame clones, though not all of them. Among 150,000 to 200,000 clones listed, about 90% were seen once. The sample here was peripheral blood, taken 28 days after the second AZD1222 dose. These receptors all come from an adult who received the AZD1222 COVID-19 vaccine.

This chain connects TRBV28 to TRBJ1-2; weak D call: TRBD1 (5 bases). The germline V and J ends were trimmed by 4 bases and 9 bases, with 15 bases remaining between them. This CDR3 region has 13 residues. Germline CDR1 reads MDHEN; CDR2 reads SYDVKM. In DNA form, the CDR3 reads TGTGCCAGCAGTTCGGACACCGTTTTTCGCTACACCTTC. Translating it yields CASSSDTVFRYTF.

The chain couples TRBV5-4 to TRBJ1-2; 8 bases are shared with TRBD1. V lost 3 bases to trimming and J lost 8 bases; unmatched junction nucleotides: 6. The CDR3 spans 13 residues. Germline V gene sequence: CDR1 SGHNT, CDR2 YYREEE (reference sequence). The CDR3 reads CASSSDRGWGYTF. CDR3 sequence (DNA): TGTGCCAGCAGCTCCGACAGGGGATGGGGCTACACCTTC.

The table lists this clone with a few counts. This rearrangement joins TRBV7-9 to TRBJ2-2; D may be TRBD1 or TRBD2 (5 bases each). The germline gives CDR1 SEHNR, CDR2 FQNEAQ (reference sequence). This CDR3 has 14 residues. V lost 7 bases, J lost 1 base, and 10 bases lay in between. This chain's CDR3 is CASTWDRNTGELFF. DNA of the CDR3: TGTGCCAGCACCTGGGACCGGAACACCGGGGAGCTGTTTTTT. The variable domain in full, completed from reference TRBV7-9 and TRBJ2-2, reads DTGVSQNPRHKITKRGQNVTFRCDPISEHNRLYWYRQTLGQGPEFLTYFQNEAQLEKSRLLSDRFSAERPKGSFSTLEIQRTEQGDSAMYLCASTWDRNTGELFFGEGSRLTVL.

The chain joins TRBV5-5 to TRBJ2-5; a possible D gene is TRBD2 (6 bases). Germline values: CDR1 SGHKS, CDR2 YYEKEE (reference sequence). Trimming left V 4 bases short and J 5 bases short, with 12 bases between. This CDR3 region has 13 residues. The CDR3 is CASSGAGGETQYF. The DNA of the CDR3 is TGTGCCAGCAGCGGGGCCGGAGGGGAGACCCAGTACTTC.

The chain couples TRBV9 to TRBJ2-7; D remains unclear. Germline V gene lookup returns CDR1 SGDLS and CDR2 YYNGEE. The CDR3 is made up of 16 amino acids. Between the trimmed V and J ends, which lost 0 bases and 3 bases, there was a span of 16 bases. CDR3 DNA: TGTGCCAGCAGCGTAGCGGAGTCGGTAAGAGTCTACGAGCAGTACTTC. Translating it yields CASSVAESVRVYEQYF.

V gene TRBV28 combines with J gene TRBJ2-7; the match to TRBD1 covers 7 bases. CDR1 and CDR2 (germline): MDHEN, SYDVKM. J gave up 3 bases and V 6 bases, and 8 bases lay outside the gene matches. There are 14 residues in the CDR3. The chain's CDR3 is CASSIEQGFYEQYF. CDR3 nucleotides: TGTGCCAGCAGCATCGAACAGGGGTTCTACGAGCAGTACTTC.

The rearrangement links TRBV29-1 to TRBJ1-2; a possible D gene is TRBD1 (6 bases). In germline, CDR1 is SQVTM, CDR2 ANQGSEA. V lost 7 bases to trimming and J lost 1 base, with 13 bases between them. The CDR3 consists of 13 residues. CDR3 in amino acids: CSARTAFNYGYTF. The CDR3 DNA reads TGCAGCGCCCGGACAGCCTTTAACTATGGCTACACCTTC.